The rows below give T cell receptor beta chains drawn from one sample of a study of sequential checkpoint blockade in melanoma. Clones were sequenced by immunoSEQ multiplex PCR, and TCRdb holds only the in-frame ones, with some missing. The sample consists of about 9,200 clones, roughly 25% of them appearing once. Specimen: tumor tissue (inferred from file names), collected from a patient given nivolumab and ipilimumab in sequence. These receptors originate from a human donor with melanoma. Each CDR3 is given with its conserved first and last residue. The order of the fields is V gene, CDR3 length, clone size, J gene, D gene, CDR3 protein, CDR3 DNA. The D gene is left open where the match is weak. Expanded clones are given a class, and other clones once, few, many or no size at all.

>TRBV6-8|16|-|TRBJ1-6|-
CASSYERQAYNSPLHF
TGTGCCAGCAGTTACGAGAGACAGGCGTATAATTCACCCCTCCACTTT
>TRBV19|14|-|TRBJ1-5|-
CASSTSGGNQPQHF
TGTGCCAGTAGTACCTCAGGGGGCAATCAGCCCCAGCATTTT
>TRBV11-3|18|many|TRBJ1-6|TRBD1
CASVRGGGVSSYNSPLHF
TGTGCCAGCGTCCGAGGGGGCGGGGTAAGCTCCTATAATTCACCCCTCCACTTT
>TRBV6-8|17|few|TRBJ1-3|TRBD1
CASSADRGSSSGNTIYF
TGTGCCAGCAGTGCGGACAGGGGAAGCTCCTCTGGAAACACCATATATTTT
>TRBV11-3|17|medium-sized|TRBJ2-5|-
CASSLRGGQLGLGTQYF
TGTGCCAGCAGCTTAAGGGGGGGACAGCTAGGTTTAGGGACCCAGTACTTC
>TRBV19|15|once|TRBJ1-4|TRBD1
CASGDTGATNEKLFF
TGTGCCAGTGGTGACACAGGGGCAACTAATGAAAAACTGTTTTTT
>TRBV29-1|15|few|TRBJ1-1|-
CSVEGWGTRNTEAFF
TGCAGCGTTGAAGGGTGGGGTACAAGGAACACTGAAGCTTTCTTT
>TRBV30|13|-|TRBJ1-1|-
CAWSRGAITEAFF
TGTGCCTGGAGTAGGGGGGCGATCACTGAAGCTTTCTTT
>TRBV6-8|16|-|TRBJ2-7|-
CASSRTATDRSYEQYF
TGTGCCAGCAGTCGAACCGCAACGGACCGTTCCTACGAGCAGTACTTC
>TRBV5-1|14|-|TRBJ2-1|TRBD1
CASSLGAGGREQFF
TGCGCCAGCAGCTTAGGGGCAGGGGGACGAGAGCAGTTCTTC
>TRBV18|15|-|TRBJ2-5|TRBD2
CASSPPGLIQETQYF
TGTGCCAGCTCACCACCGGGACTAATACAAGAGACCCAGTACTTC
>TRBV28|14|medium-sized|TRBJ1-1|-
CASSFRLGNTEAFF
TGTGCCAGCAGTTTTAGGTTGGGAAACACTGAAGCTTTCTTT
>TRBV19|14|-|TRBJ2-2|-
CASSIVLFTGELFF
TGTGCCAGTAGTATAGTCTTATTCACCGGGGAGCTGTTTTTT
>TRBV5-1|14|-|TRBJ1-1|-
CASSLQGGNTEAFF
TGCGCCAGCAGCTTACAGGGAGGGAACACTGAAGCTTTCTTT
>TRBV19|18|-|TRBJ2-5|TRBD1
CASSINGPDRGPGETQYF
TGTGCCAGTAGTATCAACGGGCCGGACAGGGGGCCGGGGGAGACCCAGTACTTC
>TRBV6-8|14|-|TRBJ1-1|TRBD1
CASNAGTGGTEAFF
TGTGCCAGCAATGCCGGGACAGGGGGCACTGAAGCTTTCTTT
>TRBV5-1|15|-|TRBJ1-3|-
CASSLDAYSGNTIYF
TGCGCCAGCAGCTTGGACGCCTACTCTGGAAACACCATATATTTT
>TRBV18|13|-|TRBJ2-7|-
CASSLREDAEQYF
TGTGCCAGCTCCCTACGGGAAGATGCCGAGCAGTACTTC
>TRBV6-8|13|medium-sized|TRBJ1-1|-
CASSYNNGREAFF
TGTGCCAGCAGTTATAACAATGGACGTGAAGCTTTCTTT
>TRBV9|14|medium-sized|TRBJ1-4|-
CASSEANTVEKLFF
TGTGCCAGCAGCGAGGCAAACACCGTTGAAAAACTGTTTTTT
>TRBV19|11|-|TRBJ2-7|-
CASMGRNEQYF
TGTGCCAGTATGGGCCGTAACGAGCAGTACTTC
>TRBV30|12|-|TRBJ1-3|-
CAWSPTGNTIYF
TGTGCCTGGAGTCCCACCGGAAACACCATATATTTT
>TRBV5-1|15|-|TRBJ2-1|-
CASSLQAQQHNEQFF
TGCGCCAGCAGTTTACAGGCGCAGCAACACAATGAGCAGTTCTTC
>TRBV5-1|16|few|TRBJ2-2|TRBD2
CASSPTGLASVGELFF
TGCGCCAGCAGTCCGACGGGACTAGCGTCGGTCGGGGAGCTGTTTTTT
>TRBV19|15|-|TRBJ1-5|TRBD1
CASSFDRVGNQPQHF
TGTGCCAGTAGTTTCGACAGGGTTGGGAATCAGCCCCAGCATTTT
>TRBV19|15|-|TRBJ2-4|TRBD1
CASSLDRGHKNIQYF
TGTGCCAGTAGTTTGGACAGGGGGCACAAAAACATTCAGTACTTC
>TRBV18|14|-|TRBJ1-1|-
CASSPFTENTEAFF
TGTGCCAGCTCACCATTTACAGAGAACACTGAAGCTTTCTTT